This TCR beta chain comes out of a study of cytomegalovirus exposure and HLA in healthy donors. The CDR3 runs to 17 residues. The V gene end was trimmed by 1 base and the J gene end by 1 base; junction bases not matched to a gene: 4. Germline V gene lookup returns CDR1 SGHTA and CDR2 FQGTGA. 60 Vbeta and 13 Jbeta primers were used in PCR. The method was immunoSEQ multiplex PCR; TCRdb's version includes in-frame clones alone and lacks a portion of them. The sample shows roughly 130,000 clones, 60% to 85% of them seen only once. The sequence was obtained from a man younger than 35 in good health and CMV-seronegative. The chain carries TRBV7-3 and TRBJ1-3; 10 nucleotides line up with TRBD1. Sequences were obtained from PBMCs. The CDR3 bases are TGTGCCAGCAGCTTAAGGGGACAGGGGTCGTCTGGAAACACCATATATTTT. Translated: CASSLRGQGSSGNTIYF.